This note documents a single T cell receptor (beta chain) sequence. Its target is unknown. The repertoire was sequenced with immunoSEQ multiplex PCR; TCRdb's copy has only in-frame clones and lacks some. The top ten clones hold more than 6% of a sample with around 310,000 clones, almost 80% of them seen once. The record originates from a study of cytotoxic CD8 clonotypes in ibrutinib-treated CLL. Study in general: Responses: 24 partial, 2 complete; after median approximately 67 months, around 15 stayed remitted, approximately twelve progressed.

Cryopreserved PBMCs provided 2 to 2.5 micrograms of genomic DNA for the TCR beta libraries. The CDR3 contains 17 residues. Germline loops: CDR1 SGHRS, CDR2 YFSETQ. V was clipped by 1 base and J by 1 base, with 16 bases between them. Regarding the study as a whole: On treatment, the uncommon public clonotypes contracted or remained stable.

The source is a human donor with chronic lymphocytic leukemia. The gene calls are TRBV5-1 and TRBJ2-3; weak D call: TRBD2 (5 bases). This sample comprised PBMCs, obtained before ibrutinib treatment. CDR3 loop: CASSLPLVGDGTDTQYF. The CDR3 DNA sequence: TGCGCCAGCAGCTTGCCGCTAGTGGGAGATGGCACAGATACGCAGTATTTT.